These 10 T cell receptor beta chains came from one sample sequenced in a study of T cells after yellow fever vaccination. Via MiXCR, TCRdb re-called the 5' RACE reads, giving one row per CDR3 protein. The sample yields some 250,000 distinct CDR3 sequences, 6.9% seen once. Sequenced here: CD4+ T cells sorted from PBMCs, sampled 15 days after the yellow fever booster vaccination. Receptors were obtained from a man aged 25-45 years who received the YFV17D yellow fever vaccine.

V gene TRBV28 combines with J gene TRBJ2-2; D is unresolved. CDR3 length: 15 residues. V lost 6 bases, J lost 2 bases, and 13 bases lay in between. The germline V gene encodes CDR1 MDHEN and CDR2 SYDVKM. The CDR3 sequence is CASRVSVGNTGELFF. CDR3 coding DNA: TGTGCCAGCAGGGTATCCGTGGGTAACACCGGGGAGCTGTTTTTT.

The chain has TRBV4-2 and TRBJ2-7, with a tentative D call TRBD2 (5 bases). V lost 2 bases and J 4 bases, leaving 15 bases between the germline ends. Germline CDR1 LGHNA, CDR2 YNFKEQ. CDR3 size: 15 residues. The chain's CDR3 is CASSQTDGNGYEQYF. CDR3 DNA sequence: TGTGCCAGCAGCCAAACGGACGGGAATGGATACGAGCAGTACTTC.

In its sample, this clonotype was seen a few times. This chain connects TRBV7-2 to TRBJ2-1; D ambiguous. The CDR3 loop spans 14 amino acids. V gave up 4 bases and J gave up 9 bases, with 16 bases separating them. CDR1 SGHTA and CDR2 FQGNSA come from the germline V gene. CDR3 amino acids: CASSSLAEIGEQFF. As DNA, the CDR3 is TGTGCCAGCAGCTCCTTGGCGGAGATAGGTGAGCAGTTCTTC.

The chain has TRBV30 and TRBJ2-5, with no clear D. The CDR3 runs to 10 residues. Germline loops: CDR1 GTSNPN, CDR2 SVGIG (reference sequence). V lost 2 bases to trimming and J lost 5 bases, with 3 bases between them. CDR3 DNA sequence: TGTGCCTGGAGTTTGGAGACCCAGTACTTC. Protein sequence: CAWSLETQYF.

This clonotype appeared many times. The rearrangement joins TRBV28 to TRBJ2-6; D is unresolved. Germline values: CDR1 MDHEN, CDR2 SYDVKM. The CDR3 has 17 residues. Trimming stripped 6 bases from V and 1 base from J, with 16 bases between. CDR3 sequence (DNA): TGTGCCAGCAGCCCCTACCGTGGTGGGTCTGGGGCCAACGTCCTGACTTTC. Residues: CASSPYRGGSGANVLTF.

There are a few counts of this clonotype. V and J are TRBV20-1 and TRBJ2-7, with unresolved D. CDR1 is DFQATT and CDR2 is SNEGSKA in the germline V gene (reference sequence). The CDR3 is 11 amino acids. V lost 3 bases and J 0 bases, leaving 3 bases between the germline ends. The CDR3, as DNA: TGCAGTGCTAGCGGCTCCTACGAGCAGTACTTC. This translates into CSASGSYEQYF.

The rearrangement joins TRBV29-1 to TRBJ1-2, with D perhaps TRBD1 (6 bases). V dropped 6 bases and J dropped 4 bases, with 15 bases sitting between them. Germline V lookup: CDR1 SQVTM, CDR2 ANQGSEA. The CDR3 runs to 13 residues. CDR3 loop: CSVRIGGSYGYTF. CDR3 sequence (DNA): TGCAGCGTACGGATAGGGGGGAGCTATGGCTACACCTTC.

This clonotype was found a few times. The rearrangement joins TRBV18 to TRBJ2-1, with D hard to call. Trimming shortened V by 3 bases and J by 9 bases, and 12 bases separated the two germline ends. The CDR3 runs to 13 residues. Germline V lookup: CDR1 KGHSH, CDR2 LQKENI. The CDR3 bases are TGTGCCAGCTCACCTGGGATGGAGTTTGAGCAGTTCTTC. It yields the protein CASSPGMEFEQFF.

This clonotype has just a few counts. The chain links TRBV20-1 to TRBJ2-7; 7 nucleotides align to TRBD2. The V segment lost 7 bases and the J segment 0 bases; nucleotides outside the gene matches: 9. In germline, CDR1 is DFQATT, CDR2 SNEGSKA (reference sequence). CDR3 size: 14 residues. CDR3 loop: CSVDSGASSYEQYF. The CDR3 nucleotides read TGCAGTGTCGACAGCGGGGCTAGCTCCTACGAGCAGTACTTC.

The chain links TRBV10-3 to TRBJ2-3; D is possibly TRBD2 (6 bases). CDR1 ENHRY and CDR2 SYGVKD come from the germline V gene. V was trimmed by 11 bases and J by 6 bases, leaving 27 bases between them. The CDR3 length is 16 residues. CDR3 sequence (DNA): TGTGCCTCCGCCATGGGCGGGAAAGGGGTTCGGGATACGCAGTATTTT. Protein product: CASAMGGKGVRDTQYF.